These 32 T cell receptor beta chains originate from one sample sequenced in a study of blood T cell repertoires in COVID-19. Repertoires were generated with immunoSEQ multiplex PCR, while TCRdb's copy carries only in-frame clones and drops some. The repertoire consists of about 160,000 clones, with approximately 86% occurring once and the leading ten covering around 3.5%. Sequenced material: peripheral blood. The source is a man in his sixties or seventies with acute or convalescent COVID-19.

The V call is TRBV2, the J call TRBJ1-1; the match to TRBD1 covers 11 bases. The CDR3 has 14 amino acids. Looked up from germline, CDR1 is SNHLY and CDR2 is FYNNEI. V dropped 6 bases and J dropped 4; count of bases not matched to a gene: 4. The CDR3 reads CASRAGQGGTEAFF. The CDR3 DNA is TGTGCCAGCAGAGCGGGACAGGGGGGCACTGAAGCTTTCTTT.

As concerns this clone: The same CDR3 is also encoded by other DNA sequences in this sample. The J gene is TRBJ1-2, the V gene TRBV27, with unresolved D. Germline V lookup: CDR1 MNHEY, CDR2 SMNVEV (reference sequence). The CDR3 covers 11 residues. Trimming pared 7 bases from V and 6 bases from J, leaving 9 bases between. The DNA of the CDR3 is TGTGCCAGCAAAGCCTCGAATGGCTACACCTTC. Its protein product is CASKASNGYTF.

The V and J genes are TRBV9 and TRBJ1-5, with unresolved D. The CDR3 extends over 14 amino acids. V lost 0 bases to trimming and J lost 3 bases, with 7 bases between them. Looked up from germline, CDR1 is SGDLS and CDR2 is YYNGEE. In DNA, the CDR3 is TGTGCCAGCAGCGTAGCCGGGAACAATCAGCCCCAGCATTTT. It is translated as CASSVAGNNQPQHF.

This chain links TRBV28 with TRBJ2-6, with 8 positions matching TRBD2. V shed 7 bases, J shed 0 bases, and the junction held 2 bases outside the gene matches. CDR1 is MDHEN and CDR2 is SYDVKM in the germline V gene. This CDR3 contains 15 residues. The CDR3 spells CASKSGGSGANVLTF. CDR3 nucleotides: TGTGCCAGCAAGAGCGGGGGCTCTGGGGCCAACGTCCTGACTTTC. Drawing the rest from reference TRBV28 and TRBJ2-6, the complete variable domain is DVKVTQSSRYLVKRTGEKVFLECVQDMDHENMFWYRQDPGLGLRLIYFSYDVKMKEKGDIPEGYSVSREKKERFSLILESASTNQTSMYLCASKSGGSGANVLTFGAGSRLTVL.

The CDR3 here is CASSSRQGSGTEAFF. CDR3 nucleotide sequence: TGTGCCAGCAGCTCGAGGCAGGGATCCGGCACTGAAGCTTTCTTT. The genes are TRBV7-2 and TRBJ1-1; maybe TRBD1 (5 bases). Germline V gene data show CDR1 as SGHTA and CDR2 as FQGNSA. The CDR3 sequence is 15 residues long. V lost 4 bases and J lost 4, with 16 bases in between.

The chain uses TRBV11-1 and TRBJ2-5; 14 nucleotides align to TRBD2. CDR3 length equals 16 residues. CDR1 is SGHAT and CDR2 is FQDESV in the germline V gene (reference sequence). After removal of 3 bases from V and 4 bases from J, the junction contained 4 bases not matched to a gene. The CDR3 DNA is TGTGCCAGCAGCTTGACTAGCGGGAGGGCCGGAGAGACCCAGTACTTC. Translated, it gives CASSLTSGRAGETQYF.

This clone came up once. This chain uses TRBV5-6 with TRBJ2-5; 15 positions match TRBD2. Per germline, CDR1 SGHDT and CDR2 YYEEEE. CDR3 length: 16 amino acids. J lost 5 bases, V lost 5 bases, and 7 bases had no gene match. CDR3 coding DNA: TGTGCCAGCAGGGGCAGGACTAGCGGGAGGGCCGAGACCCAGTACTTC. Translation: CASRGRTSGRAETQYF.

V usage is TRBV6-2 or TRBV6-3 and J usage is TRBJ2-4; TRBD1 matches at 10 bases. CDR1 and CDR2 from the germline V gene are MNHEY and SVGEGT. V lost 2 bases, J lost 1 base, and 8 bases stayed unmatched. CDR3 size: 18 residues. This CDR3 reads CASSYHGQGERAKNIQYF. The DNA of the CDR3 is TGTGCCAGCAGTTACCACGGACAGGGGGAGAGGGCCAAAAACATTCAGTACTTC.

A few counts support this clone. J is TRBJ2-2 and V is TRBV27; 11 bases match TRBD1. Trimming cost V 10 bases and J 4 bases; bases outside gene matches: 11. The CDR3 extends over 16 amino acids. Germline CDR1 reads MNHEY; CDR2 reads SMNVEV (reference sequence). The DNA for the CDR3 is TGTGCCACCACTTACTCCGGGACAGGGGGCACCGGGGAGCTGTTTTTT. Protein sequence: CATTYSGTGGTGELFF.

V usage is TRBV7-8 and J usage is TRBJ2-4, with D possibly TRBD1 on 5 matching bases. The CDR3 sequence is 14 residues long. The germline V gene has CDR1 SGHVS and CDR2 FQNEAQ. V dropped 1 base and J dropped 5 bases, with 9 bases sitting between them. The CDR3 loop is CASSLGQGQNIQYF. The CDR3 DNA follows: TGTGCCAGCAGCTTAGGGCAGGGCCAAAACATTCAGTACTTC.

The chain carries TRBV7-8 and TRBJ2-3, with 12 bases fitting TRBD2. The V segment lost 1 base and the J segment 1 base; nucleotides outside the gene matches: 9. Germline lookup yields CDR1 SGHVS and CDR2 FQNEAQ. This CDR3 is built from 19 residues. The CDR3 sequence is CASSLVGASGRAGTDTQYF. CDR3 DNA: TGTGCCAGCAGCTTAGTGGGGGCTAGCGGGAGGGCCGGCACAGATACGCAGTATTTT. The complete variable domain, with remaining parts taken from reference TRBV7-8 and TRBJ2-3, reads GAGVSQSPRYKVAKRGQDVALRCDPISGHVSLFWYQQALGQGPEFLTYFQNEAQLDKSGLPSDRFFAERPEGSVSTLKIQRTQQEDSAVYLCASSLVGASGRAGTDTQYFGPGTRLTVL.

This chain joins TRBV2 and TRBJ1-2, with TRBD1 as a possible D gene (6 bases). V was trimmed by 4 bases and J by 7 bases, leaving 16 bases between them. The CDR3 contains 14 residues. Germline V gene data show CDR1 as SNHLY and CDR2 as FYNNEI. The CDR3 region has the DNA TGTGCCAGCAGTGGGGACACTATATCGGCTGGCTACACCTTC. It codes for CASSGDTISAGYTF.

The rearrangement links TRBV4-3 to TRBJ2-3, with D unclear. The V end was cut by 1 base, the J end by 7 bases, with 6 bases between. The CDR3 loop spans 12 amino acids. Germline CDR1 reads LGHNA; CDR2 reads YSLEER. CDR3 region: CASSQAGNTQYF. The CDR3 region has the DNA TGCGCCAGCAGCCAAGCTGGCAATACGCAGTATTTT.

V and J are TRBV2 and TRBJ2-1; 9 bases are a match to TRBD1. The length of the CDR3 is 13 residues. Germline values: CDR1 SNHLY, CDR2 FYNNEI. The V segment lost 7 bases and the J segment 9 bases; nucleotides outside the gene matches: 7. The CDR3 nucleotides are TGTGCCAGCACCATACAGGGGGCAGGTGAGCAGTTCTTC. Residues: CASTIQGAGEQFF.

V usage is TRBV7-2 and J usage is TRBJ1-1; D is perhaps TRBD1 (5 bases). This CDR3 is built from 13 residues. CDR1 and CDR2 from the germline V gene are SGHTA and FQGNSA. V lost 4 bases to trimming and J lost 8 bases, with 14 bases between them. The CDR3 loop is CASSSRRGGEAFF. The CDR3 region has the DNA TGTGCCAGCAGCTCCCGTAGGGGAGGGGAAGCTTTCTTT.

The chain joins TRBV6-1 to TRBJ2-1; 11 nucleotides agree with TRBD2. CDR1 and CDR2 (germline): MNHNS, SASEGT. CDR3 size: 15 residues. J lost 9 bases, V lost 6 bases, and 10 bases had no gene match. This CDR3 is CASSYRLAGGGEQFF. As DNA, the CDR3 is TGTGCCAGCAGCTACCGGCTAGCGGGAGGCGGTGAGCAGTTCTTC.

The rearrangement links TRBV18 to TRBJ1-1; D remains unclear. Deletions cut 1 base from V and 0 bases from J, with 12 bases between. CDR1 and CDR2 from the germline V gene are KGHSH and LQKENI. This CDR3 contains 16 residues. Written as DNA, the CDR3 is TGTGCCAGCTCACCACGTAGTATTCAAATGAACACTGAAGCTTTCTTT. Amino acids: CASSPRSIQMNTEAFF.

The chain carries TRBV24-1 and TRBJ2-7; D is uncertain. The CDR3 is 14 residues long. Trimming cost V 3 bases and J 1 base, with 9 bases left between them. CDR1 and CDR2 (germline): KGHDR, SFDVKD. CDR3 amino acids: CATSDPHGSYEQYF. The CDR3 nucleotides read TGTGCCACCAGTGATCCCCACGGGTCCTACGAGCAGTACTTC.

The J gene is TRBJ1-5, the V gene TRBV6-1; D unresolved. The V end lost 3 bases, the J end lost 0 bases, and 6 bases lay between the germline ends. Germline lookup yields CDR1 MNHNS and CDR2 SASEGT. The CDR3 runs to 14 residues. CDR3 residues: CASSDGTSNQPQHF. In nucleotides, the CDR3 is TGTGCCAGCAGTGACGGTACTAGCAATCAGCCCCAGCATTTT.

The chain employs TRBV3-1 (or the pseudogene TRBV3-2) and TRBJ2-1; 8 nucleotides agree with TRBD2. This CDR3 region has 15 residues. The ends lost 1 base at V and 6 bases at J; junction bases unmatched: 5. Germline V lookup: CDR1 LGHDT, CDR2 YNNKEL (reference sequence). The CDR3: CASSQAGGGLNEQFF. The DNA of the CDR3 is TGTGCCAGCAGCCAAGCTGGCGGGGGGCTCAATGAGCAGTTCTTC.

This chain connects TRBV7-2 to TRBJ2-7; 8 bases align to TRBD1. V trimming: 5 bases; J trimming: 2 bases; junction bases outside the gene matches: 5. The CDR3 has 14 amino acids. Germline CDR1 SGHTA, CDR2 FQGNSA. CDR3 DNA: TGTGCCAGCAGCCCGGACAGGGTCACCTACGAGCAGTACTTC. Protein sequence: CASSPDRVTYEQYF.

The J gene is TRBJ2-3, the V gene TRBV6-4; 11 positions match TRBD2. This CDR3 has 15 residues. After removal of 3 bases from V and 4 bases from J, the junction contained 3 bases not matched to a gene. The V gene's germline CDR1 is MRHNA and CDR2 SNTAGT. CDR3 nucleotide sequence: TGTGCCAGCAGTGAGCTAGCGGGAGGATCAGATACGCAGTATTTT. It encodes CASSELAGGSDTQYF.

The rearrangement links TRBV6-5 to TRBJ2-7, with a tentative D call TRBD2 (6 bases). V dropped 6 bases and J dropped 2 bases, with 14 bases sitting between them. The CDR3 is made up of 14 amino acids. Germline V gene sequence: CDR1 MNHEY, CDR2 SVGAGI. CDR3 sequence: CASRGGGTPYEQYF. The CDR3 DNA follows: TGTGCCAGCAGGGGAGGAGGGACTCCCTACGAGCAGTACTTC.

Only one count was recorded for this clone. The chain has TRBV18 and TRBJ2-7; 10 bases line up with TRBD1. The CDR3 runs to 15 residues. The germline gives CDR1 KGHSH, CDR2 LQKENI. With 6 bases clipped from V and 2 bases from J, the junction kept 7 bases outside the gene matches. CDR3 sequence: CASSPGTGATYEQYF. CDR3 sequence (DNA): TGTGCCAGCTCGCCCGGGACAGGGGCGACCTACGAGCAGTACTTC.

The rearrangement joins TRBV19 to TRBJ2-5, with 9 nucleotides matching TRBD1. Germline V lookup: CDR1 LNHDA, CDR2 SQIVND (reference sequence). The CDR3 extends over 13 amino acids. Germline trimming cut 5 bases from V and 3 bases from J; bases unmatched to any gene: 1. The CDR3, as DNA: TGTGCCAGTAGTTGGGACAGGGAAGAGACCCAGTACTTC. Its translation: CASSWDREETQYF.

The chain links TRBV7-2 to TRBJ2-7, with D uncertain. Trimming shortened V by 0 bases and J by 4 bases, and 4 bases separated the two germline ends. Per the germline V gene, CDR1 is SGHTA and CDR2 is FQGNSA. This CDR3 region has 12 residues. The CDR3 protein is CASSLAPYEQYF. DNA of the CDR3: TGTGCCAGCAGCTTAGCTCCATACGAGCAGTACTTC.

This chain connects TRBV3-1 (or the pseudogene TRBV3-2) to TRBJ2-2, with TRBD2 matching 7 bases. The J segment lost 0 bases and the V segment lost 4 bases, leaving 8 bases of the junction unmatched. The CDR3 spans 17 residues. CDR1 is LGHDT and CDR2 is YNNKEL in the germline V gene (reference sequence). The CDR3 bases are TGTGCCAGCAGCCCCCCGGGGGGAGCGGCGAACACCGGGGAGCTGTTTTTT. Translation: CASSPPGGAANTGELFF.

The V and J genes are TRBV6-6 and TRBJ2-1; D is ambiguous. CDR3 length: 13 amino acids. The germline CDR1 and CDR2 sequences are MNHNY and SVGAGI (reference sequence). Trimming pared 4 bases from V and 9 bases from J, leaving 13 bases between. CDR3 in amino acids: CASSFPSRSEQFF. The CDR3 DNA follows: TGTGCCAGCAGTTTCCCTTCGAGGAGTGAGCAGTTCTTC.

V gene TRBV5-1 combines with J gene TRBJ2-3, with D unresolved. Germline V CDR1 and CDR2: SGHRS, YFSETQ. V lost 1 base and J lost 1, with 13 bases in between. This CDR3 has 16 amino acids. In DNA form, the CDR3 reads TGCGCCAGCAGCTTGCAAGGTGAGGTCGGCACAGATACGCAGTATTTT. This sequence encodes CASSLQGEVGTDTQYF. The variable domain in full, completed from reference TRBV5-1 and TRBJ2-3, reads KAGVTQTPRYLIKTRGQQVTLSCSPISGHRSVSWYQQTPGQGLQFLFEYFSETQRNKGNFPGRFSGRQFSNSRSEMNVSTLELGDSALYLCASSLQGEVGTDTQYFGPGTRLTVL.

The rearrangement uses TRBV5-1 and TRBJ2-3, with D possibly being TRBD2 (5 bases). Between the trimmed V and J ends, which lost 5 bases and 1 base, there was a span of 11 bases. Per the germline V gene, CDR1 is SGHRS and CDR2 is YFSETQ. CDR3 length: 14 residues. Here the CDR3 DNA reads TGCGCCAGCAGTCGAGGACTGGGCACAGATACGCAGTATTTT. Protein product: CASSRGLGTDTQYF.

The sample holds one count of this clone. The CDR3 nucleotides read TGTGCCAGCAGCCTCCTCGAAGCGGGAGTAAAGGAGCAGTACTTC. Its translation is CASSLLEAGVKEQYF. The rearrangement joins TRBV7-3 to TRBJ2-7; 8 nucleotides match TRBD2. V was pared by 5 bases and J by 7 bases, with 13 bases of the junction left unmatched. The V gene's germline CDR1 is SGHTA and CDR2 FQGTGA. The CDR3 consists of 15 residues.

This clone turned up a few times. The chain couples TRBV9 to TRBJ2-2, with D unclear. The CDR3 sequence is 16 residues long. V was trimmed by 0 bases and J by 6 bases, leaving 15 bases between them. Germline assignment: CDR1 SGDLS and CDR2 YYNGEE. The CDR3, as DNA: TGTGCCAGCAGCGTAGATGGTGGAGCCTTAGCCGGGGAGCTGTTTTTT. The encoded protein is CASSVDGGALAGELFF. The full variable domain, with the rest looked up from reference TRBV9 and TRBJ2-2, is DSGVTQTPKHLITATGQRVTLRCSPRSGDLSVYWYQQSLDQGLQFLIQYYNGEERAKGNILERFSAQQFPDLHSELNLSSLELGDSALYFCASSVDGGALAGELFFGEGSRLTVL.